This TCR beta chain was sequenced in a study of technical replicates of blood from a few donors. The CDR3 is made up of 12 amino acids. Trimming took off 4 bases at V and 8 bases at J, with 12 bases between the two ends. Germline V CDR1 and CDR2: SGHDT, YYEEEE. The assay was immunoSEQ multiplex PCR, and TCRdb's table has in-frame clones only and misses some. The sample contains 100,000 or so clones, 95% of which appear only once. The chain uses TRBV5-6 and TRBJ1-2; D remains ambiguous. The sequencing input was T cells isolated from PBMCs. This clonotype was obtained from a human donor in good health. The CDR3 loop is CASSQNSRGYTF. The CDR3 DNA reads as TGTGCCAGCAGCCAAAACAGTCGCGGCTACACCTTC.